What follows are 16 T cell receptor beta chains derived from one specimen sequenced in a study of radiotherapy plus CTLA-4 blockade in lung cancer. Clones were read by immunoSEQ multiplex PCR, and TCRdb kept only the in-frame ones, dropping some. Of over 35,000 clones listed, over 60% were seen once; the top ten hold about 2.6%. The source material was peripheral blood, sampled from a patient treated with radiotherapy plus ipilimumab. All receptors come from a human donor with non-small cell lung cancer whose response to radiotherapy plus ipilimumab could not be evaluated.

This clone was observed a handful of times. The V call is TRBV7-3, the J call TRBJ1-5; perhaps TRBD1 as D (6 bases). V was pared by 2 bases and J by 5 bases, with 22 bases between. The germline CDR1 and CDR2 sequences are SGHTA and FQGTGA. The CDR3 has 18 residues. CDR3 sequence (DNA): TGTGCCAGCAGCTTAGTGTGGGCGGCGACAGGTAGGGATCAGCCCCAGCATTTT. Translation: CASSLVWAATGRDQPQHF. Together with reference TRBV7-3 and TRBJ1-5, the CDR3 gives the full variable domain: GAGVSQTPSNKVTEKGKYVELRCDPISGHTALYWYRQSLGQGPEFLIYFQGTGAADDSGLPNDRFFAVRPEGSVSTLKIQRTERGDSAVYLCASSLVWAATGRDQPQHFGDGTRLSIL.

V usage is TRBV28 and J usage is TRBJ2-7, with D perhaps TRBD1 (5 bases). The CDR3 sequence is 14 residues long. The V gene lost 6 bases and the J gene lost 2 bases, with 14 bases spanning the gap. CDR1 MDHEN and CDR2 SYDVKM come from the germline V gene. DNA of the CDR3: TGTGCCAGCAGAGACCTGTCGACAGCCTACGAGCAGTACTTC. Protein: CASRDLSTAYEQYF.

The chain joins TRBV6-1 to TRBJ1-5; the D gene is possibly TRBD1 (6 bases). The germline CDR1 and CDR2 sequences are MNHNS and SASEGT. Trimming took 5 bases from V and 5 from J, leaving 16 bases between them. The CDR3 runs to 15 residues. CDR3 region: CASSPQGQWHQPQHF. CDR3 in DNA: TGTGCCAGCAGTCCCCAAGGACAGTGGCATCAGCCCCAGCATTTT.

The rearrangement joins TRBV5-1 to TRBJ1-4; a weak D match, TRBD1 (5 bases). Trimming stripped 3 bases from V and 0 bases from J, with 12 bases between. CDR3 length: 16 residues. Germline-derived CDR1 and CDR2 are SGHRS and YFSETQ. In DNA, the CDR3 is TGCGCCAGCAGCTCCAGTGGGGCCCCAACTAATGAAAAACTGTTTTTT. Translated, it gives CASSSSGAPTNEKLFF.

The V gene is TRBV18, the J gene TRBJ2-6; TRBD1 agrees at 10 bases. The CDR3 runs to 19 residues. After removal of 4 bases from V and 0 bases from J, the junction contained 9 bases not matched to a gene. Germline CDR1 KGHSH, CDR2 LQKENI. In DNA form, the CDR3 reads TGTGCCAGCTCACTCATGGGGACAGGGGTTGCCTCTGGGGCCAACGTCCTGACTTTC. It specifies CASSLMGTGVASGANVLTF.

This chain links TRBV5-1 with TRBJ1-1; D is uncertain. Trimming stripped 2 bases from V and 1 base from J, with 9 bases between. The CDR3 runs to 14 residues. Germline V gene sequence: CDR1 SGHRS, CDR2 YFSETQ. The CDR3 DNA sequence: TGCGCCAGCAGCTTTCAGGCTTCGAACACTGAAGCTTTCTTT. Amino acids: CASSFQASNTEAFF.

The genes are TRBV4-3 and TRBJ1-6; 8 bases align to TRBD1. J gave up 10 bases and V 3 bases, and 2 bases lay outside the gene matches. Germline V gene sequence: CDR1 LGHNA, CDR2 YSLEER. This CDR3 is 13 amino acids long. CDR3 protein: CASSQTGESPLHF. CDR3 nucleotides: TGCGCCAGCAGCCAGACAGGGGAATCACCCCTCCACTTT.

The gene calls are TRBV29-1 and TRBJ2-2; 7 bases line up with TRBD1. Trimming at V came to 7 bases and at J to 6 bases, leaving 11 bases not matched to a gene. This CDR3 spans 14 amino acids. CDR1 and CDR2 (germline): SQVTM, ANQGSEA. The CDR3 loop is CSALEPQGAGELFF. The CDR3, as DNA: TGCAGCGCGCTGGAACCCCAGGGGGCCGGGGAGCTGTTTTTT.

The chain combines TRBV28 with TRBJ2-3; TRBD1 matches 7 bases. In germline, CDR1 is MDHEN, CDR2 SYDVKM. The CDR3 length is 15 residues. The junction had 9 bases not matched to a gene; V was cut back by 6 bases and J by 3 bases. This CDR3 reads CASRQTGKGTDTQYF. CDR3 DNA sequence: TGTGCCAGCAGGCAGACAGGGAAGGGAACAGATACGCAGTATTTT.

The chain combines TRBV7-6 with TRBJ1-4; no reliable D call. The V and J ends lost 1 base and 5 bases respectively, with 8 bases between them. Germline V lookup: CDR1 SGHVS, CDR2 FNYEAQ. The CDR3 has 14 amino acids. The CDR3 DNA reads as TGTGCCAGCAGCTTAGGCGCCGTCAATGAAAAACTGTTTTTT. It encodes CASSLGAVNEKLFF.

J is TRBJ1-2 and V is TRBV29-1; the match to TRBD1 covers 9 bases. The CDR3 spans 13 residues. V trimming: 6 bases; J trimming: 5 bases; junction bases outside the gene matches: 7. The V gene's germline CDR1 is SQVTM and CDR2 ANQGSEA. This CDR3 is CSVAGTGRYGYTF. The CDR3 nucleotides are TGCAGCGTAGCCGGGACAGGGAGGTATGGCTACACCTTC.

The count of this clone is one. The chain is built from TRBV13 and TRBJ2-7; D unclear. The CDR3 extends over 14 amino acids. Germline lookup yields CDR1 PRHDT and CDR2 FYEKMQ (reference sequence). Trimming shortened V by 2 bases and J by 3 bases, and 11 bases separated the two germline ends. The CDR3 DNA follows: TGTGCCAGCAGCTTAAGGAGATTAAACTACGAGCAGTACTTC. Translation: CASSLRRLNYEQYF.

This chain joins TRBV14 and TRBJ1-2; 7 bases line up with TRBD1. The CDR3 loop spans 13 amino acids. J lost 5 bases, V lost 0 bases, and 0 bases had no gene match. CDR1 is SGHDN, CDR2 FVKESK, per germline. CDR3 DNA sequence: TGTGCCAGCAGCCAAGACAGGGGGTATGGCTACACCTTC. Its protein product is CASSQDRGYGYTF. The full variable domain, rest sourced from reference TRBV14 and TRBJ1-2, is EAGVTQFPSHSVIEKGQTVTLRCDPISGHDNLYWYRRVMGKEIKFLLHFVKESKQDESGMPNNRFLAERTGGTYSTLKVQPAELEDSGVYFCASSQDRGYGYTFGSGTRLTVV.

The CDR3 region has the DNA TGTGCCAGCAGCGAAACAGCGGGAGCGGCCTACGAGCAGTACTTC. Protein sequence: CASSETAGAAYEQYF. This chain connects TRBV11-2 to TRBJ2-7; TRBD2 matches at 8 bases. V lost 5 bases to trimming and J lost 2 bases; unmatched junction nucleotides: 8. The CDR3 runs 15 residues. The V gene's germline CDR1 is SGHAT and CDR2 FQNNGV.

V gene TRBV29-1 combines with J gene TRBJ2-1, with D possibly matching TRBD2 (6 bases). Looked up from germline, CDR1 is SQVTM and CDR2 is ANQGSEA. CDR3 length: 13 amino acids. Here the CDR3 DNA reads TGCCTCCTGAGGAGGGCCGGGTACAATGAGCAGTTCTTC. Protein product: CLLRRAGYNEQFF.

The V and J genes are TRBV19 and TRBJ2-7; 7 bases agree with TRBD1. V lost 5 bases, J lost 2 bases, and 9 bases stayed unmatched. The CDR3 covers 15 residues. CDR1 LNHDA and CDR2 SQIVND come from the germline V gene (reference sequence). CDR3 protein: CASSLRTGAAYEQYF. The CDR3 DNA reads TGTGCCAGTAGTCTGCGGACAGGCGCCGCCTACGAGCAGTACTTC.